The TCR beta chain described here comes from a study of regulatory T cells in long-lasting Graves disease. Arm-PCR of CDR3 regions and iRepertoire HTBI primers were used to build TCR beta libraries. TCRdb reprocessed the multiplex PCR reads with MiXCR, giving one entry per CDR3 protein. The sample records roughly 400,000 distinct CDR3 sequences, about a sixth being singletons. This sample's time point: newly diagnosed GD, antithyroid drugs for less than 3 months. PBMC RNA served as the TCR library source. Deletions cut 1 base from V and 7 bases from J, with 9 bases between. The CDR3 has 13 residues. The germline V gene has CDR1 SGHKS and CDR2 YYEKEE (reference sequence). These data were also reused for a study on T cells in Graves' hyperthyroidism and ophthalmopathy.

This chain connects TRBV5-5 to TRBJ1-5; no definite D call. This specimen was peripheral blood mononuclear cells (PBMCs), taken at new diagnosis, from a patient treated with antithyroid drugs. The TCR was taken from a woman between 18 and 29 years old with Graves disease. The DNA of the CDR3 is TGTGCCAGCAGCTTGTGGGAGGGACAGCCCCAGCATTTT. It encodes CASSLWEGQPQHF.